The 22 T cell receptor beta chains below come from one sample, sequenced in a study of blood T cell repertoires in COVID-19. Measured with immunoSEQ multiplex PCR; TCRdb has only the in-frame clones, and not every one. The sample consists of approximately 300,000 clones, around four fifths of them appearing once. Material for sequencing was peripheral blood. These receptors all stem from a woman aged 50 to 60 with acute or convalescent COVID-19.

This rearrangement joins TRBV7-6 to TRBJ2-7; 7 bases align to TRBD1. The CDR3 has 15 amino acids. Germline V gene lookup returns CDR1 SGHVS and CDR2 FNYEAQ. Germline trimming cut 1 base from V and 0 bases from J; bases unmatched to any gene: 3. The CDR3 DNA reads as TGTGCCAGCAGCTTAGGGGGACAGTTCTCCTACGAGCAGTACTTC. It is translated as CASSLGGQFSYEQYF. The whole variable domain, filled in from reference TRBV7-6 and TRBJ2-7, reads GAGVSQSPRYKVTKRGQDVALRCDPISGHVSLYWYRQALGQGPEFLTYFNYEAQQDKSGLPNDRFSAERPEGSISTLTIQRTEQRDSAMYRCASSLGGQFSYEQYFGPGTRLTVT.

The gene calls are TRBV20-1 and TRBJ1-2; no definite D call. Germline CDR1 and CDR2: DFQATT and SNEGSKA (reference sequence). The CDR3 sequence is 13 residues long. The V end was cut by 3 bases, the J end by 6 bases, with 14 bases between. The CDR3 region is CSASESGRDGYTF. The DNA for the CDR3 is TGCAGTGCTAGTGAGAGTGGTAGAGATGGCTACACCTTC.

This clone has only one observation. V and J are TRBV29-1 and TRBJ1-1; D gene unclear. Germline CDR1 is SQVTM and CDR2 is ANQGSEA. The V end lost 4 bases, the J end lost 1 base, and 10 bases lay between the germline ends. The CDR3 sequence is 13 residues long. Written as DNA, the CDR3 is TGCAGCGTTGCCTGGAGTGGGAACACTGAAGCTTTCTTT. It yields the protein CSVAWSGNTEAFF. Full variable domain (missing parts from reference TRBV29-1 and TRBJ1-1): SAVISQKPSRDICQRGTSLTIQCQVDSQVTMMFWYRQQPGQSLTLIATANQGSEATYESGFVIDKFPISRPNLTFSTLTVSNMSPEDSSIYLCSVAWSGNTEAFFGQGTRLTVV.

V and J are TRBV6-6 and TRBJ2-7, with 8 bases aligning to TRBD2. This CDR3 contains 14 residues. With 7 bases clipped from V and 6 bases from J, the junction kept 11 bases outside the gene matches. Per germline, CDR1 MNHNY and CDR2 SVGAGI (reference sequence). CDR3 protein: CASIPGRGAGEQYF. CDR3 nucleotides: TGTGCCAGCATCCCAGGGCGGGGGGCAGGCGAGCAGTACTTC.

This clone came up once. The rearrangement joins TRBV7-2 to TRBJ1-4; tentatively, D is TRBD1 (5 bases). V was trimmed by 7 bases and J by 11 bases, leaving 14 bases between them. Germline CDR1 is SGHTA and CDR2 is FQGNSA. The CDR3 consists of 12 residues. CDR3 loop: CASTVWGEKLFF. CDR3 nucleotides: TGTGCCAGCACCGTCTGGGGGGAGAAACTGTTTTTT.

This chain links TRBV19 with TRBJ2-7; D perhaps matches TRBD1 (6 bases). CDR1 is LNHDA and CDR2 is SQIVND in the germline V gene (reference sequence). The CDR3 has 13 amino acids. V gave up 4 bases and J gave up 7 bases, with 14 bases separating them. The CDR3: CASSNAKQGEQYF. As DNA, the CDR3 is TGTGCCAGTAGTAATGCCAAGCAGGGGGAGCAGTACTTC.

The chain combines TRBV7-2 with TRBJ1-5, with no clear D. Germline-derived CDR1 and CDR2 are SGHTA and FQGNSA. The CDR3 has 13 amino acids. V lost 7 bases and J 5 bases, leaving 12 bases between the germline ends. The DNA for the CDR3 is TGTGCCAGCACGCCACTGTTCGATCAGCCCCAGCATTTT. It encodes CASTPLFDQPQHF.

The chain uses TRBV12-3 or TRBV12-4 and TRBJ2-7; tentative D call: TRBD2 (5 bases). This CDR3 is built from 11 residues. V was clipped by 5 bases and J by 7 bases, with 9 bases between them. In DNA form, the CDR3 reads TGTGCCAGCAGTACCGGGGAAGAGCAGTACGTC. It encodes CASSTGEEQYV.

This chain links TRBV7-7 with TRBJ2-5; possibly TRBD2 for D (5 bases). This CDR3 has 13 residues. The V gene lost 5 bases and the J gene lost 4 bases, with 11 bases spanning the gap. The germline V gene has CDR1 SSHAT and CDR2 FNYEAQ (reference sequence). For the CDR3, the DNA is TGTGCCAGCAGCCTGAATCGGGGAGAGACCCAGTACTTC. Protein sequence: CASSLNRGETQYF.

In its sample, this clone was seen once. The V call is TRBV5-1, the J call TRBJ1-1; maybe TRBD1 (6 bases). Deletions cut 4 bases from V and 4 bases from J, with 14 bases between. Germline CDR1 reads SGHRS; CDR2 reads YFSETQ. The CDR3 has 14 amino acids. CDR3: CASSPQGTGTEAFF. The DNA of the CDR3 is TGCGCCAGCAGCCCCCAGGGGACCGGCACTGAAGCTTTCTTT.

V and J are TRBV14 and TRBJ1-2; D is ambiguous. The V and J ends lost 5 bases and 5 bases respectively, with 18 bases between them. The length of the CDR3 is 15 residues. CDR1 is SGHDN and CDR2 is FVKESK in the germline V gene. The CDR3 sequence: CASSEYPGRRYGYTF. CDR3 nucleotide sequence: TGTGCCAGCAGCGAATATCCTGGGAGGAGGTATGGCTACACCTTC.

In its sample, this clone was seen many times. Other nucleotide sequences from this sample produce the same CDR3. The chain couples TRBV7-9 to TRBJ2-7, with a possible D match to TRBD1 (7 bases). The V end was cut by 1 base, the J end by 5 bases, with 24 bases between. The CDR3 is 18 residues long. Germline V lookup: CDR1 SEHNR, CDR2 FQNEAQ (reference sequence). The CDR3 loop reads CASSLGAEEGARVHEQYF. The CDR3 region has the DNA TGTGCCAGCAGCTTAGGGGCAGAGGAGGGGGCGCGAGTCCACGAGCAGTACTTC.

This chain connects TRBV10-1 to TRBJ1-1; perhaps TRBD1 as D (5 bases). The CDR3 sequence is 13 residues long. Germline-derived CDR1 and CDR2 are WNHNN and SYGVQD (reference sequence). The germline V and J ends were trimmed by 3 bases and 6 bases, with 11 bases remaining between them. CDR3 DNA sequence: TGCGCCAGCAGTGATTACGTAGGGGCTGAAGCTTTCTTT. Translated: CASSDYVGAEAFF.

The rearrangement joins TRBV11-2 to TRBJ1-1; D is possibly TRBD1 (6 bases). Trimming removed 2 bases at V and 5 bases at J, with 15 bases between. Germline V CDR1 and CDR2: SGHAT, FQNNGV. The CDR3 length is 15 residues. DNA for the CDR3: TGTGCCAGCAGCTTATGGGCCGGGACACGGACTGAAGCTTTCTTT. Translation gives CASSLWAGTRTEAFF.

About this clone: The sample holds other DNA sequences that translate to the same CDR3. V gene TRBV2 combines with J gene TRBJ1-1; 7 bases align to TRBD1. With V trimmed by 6 bases and J by 1 base, 5 bases remained unmatched. The germline CDR1 and CDR2 sequences are SNHLY and FYNNEI. The CDR3 runs to 14 residues. The CDR3, as DNA: TGTGCCAGCAGGGCGGGACAGAGGAACACTGAAGCTTTCTTT. It is translated as CASRAGQRNTEAFF.

J is TRBJ2-7 and V is TRBV7-2; 7 bases match TRBD1. Losses at the gene ends were 4 bases for V and 4 bases for J; bases not matched to a gene: 10. This CDR3 is built from 15 residues. The germline V gene has CDR1 SGHTA and CDR2 FQGNSA. The CDR3: CASSSSRDRLYEQYF. The CDR3 DNA reads TGTGCCAGCAGCTCCTCTCGGGACAGACTTTACGAGCAGTACTTC.

J is TRBJ1-2 and V is TRBV10-3; 7 bases line up with TRBD1. V shed 5 bases, J shed 5 bases, and the junction held 8 bases outside the gene matches. The CDR3 contains 14 residues. Germline assignment: CDR1 ENHRY and CDR2 SYGVKD. The CDR3 bases are TGTGCCATCAGTATTACAGGGGATGAATATGGCTACACCTTC. This gives the protein CAISITGDEYGYTF.

This clone was counted a single time. The chain combines TRBV25-1 with TRBJ2-7; TRBD1 aligns across 7 bases. The germline V gene has CDR1 MGHDK and CDR2 SYGVNS. Trimming removed 6 bases from V and 6 bases from J; junction bases left unmatched: 17. The CDR3 is made up of 16 amino acids. The CDR3 spells CASRPSPGTAPIEQYF. The CDR3 coding sequence is TGTGCCAGCAGGCCAAGCCCCGGGACAGCGCCCATCGAGCAGTACTTC.

The chain employs TRBV10-3 and TRBJ1-1; D might be TRBD1 (5 bases). CDR3 size: 13 residues. In germline, CDR1 is ENHRY, CDR2 SYGVKD. The V and J ends lost 6 bases and 1 base respectively, with 9 bases between them. The CDR3 DNA reads as TGTGCCATCAGGGGGACTGAGAACACTGAAGCTTTCTTT. Its protein product is CAIRGTENTEAFF.

The chain couples TRBV9 to TRBJ1-6, with D unclear. The CDR3 totals 12 residues. V dropped 4 bases and J dropped 7 bases, with 6 bases sitting between them. Germline assignment: CDR1 SGDLS and CDR2 YYNGEE. CDR3 sequence: CASSPLNSPLHF. CDR3 DNA sequence: TGTGCCAGCAGCCCCCTAAATTCACCCCTCCACTTT.

This clone has only one observation. The chain employs TRBV2 and TRBJ2-1, with TRBD1 as a possible D gene (5 bases). In germline, CDR1 is SNHLY, CDR2 FYNNEI. V lost 4 bases and J lost 16, with 17 bases in between. The CDR3 consists of 12 residues. The CDR3 here is CASSGGSALSFF. The CDR3 nucleotides are TGTGCCAGCAGTGGGGGCAGCGCATTAAGTTTCTTC.

This clone has a handful of counts. This sequence joins TRBV11-2 and TRBJ1-2; D is possibly TRBD1 (6 bases). Trimming removed 5 bases from V and 5 bases from J, with 18 bases in between. This CDR3 has 15 amino acids. Germline CDR1 reads SGHAT; CDR2 reads FQNNGV. CDR3 amino acids: CASSQQGIPGYGYTF. CDR3 DNA: TGTGCCAGCAGCCAACAGGGCATCCCAGGGTATGGCTACACCTTC.